This T cell receptor beta chain was sequenced during a study of T cells in Graves' hyperthyroidism and ophthalmopathy. Overall study findings and caveats: Blood samples included most of the expanded thyroid clonotypes exceeding 0.001. Researchers report that a 13 V-J model separated ophthalmopathy from stable hyperthyroidism.

With regard to this clonotype: Its antigen is unidentified. A junction boundary mismatches the germline segment, possibly from a read error.

Researchers took RNA transcripts and amplified the TCR beta CDR3 regions from them. Initially, a first-round RT-PCR of the TCR CDR3 employed the HTBI primer set. Via MiXCR, TCRdb re-called the multiplex PCR reads, giving one row per CDR3 protein. Of 600,000 to 700,000 distinct CDR3 sequences in the sample, 45% were seen once. The source of this sequence is an adult man with Graves' disease, either hyperthyroidism or ophthalmopathy (not recorded which). Sequences were obtained from peripheral blood or thyroid tissue (not recorded which).

CDR3 sequence: CAIMPGQGYQPQHF. CDR3 sequence (DNA): TGTGCTATCATGCCGGGACAGGGGTATCAGCCCCAGCATTTT. The J gene is TRBJ1-5, the V gene TRBV10-3, with 10 bases aligning to TRBD1. The CDR3 length is 14 residues. CDR1 is ENHRY and CDR2 is SYGVKD in the germline V gene.